The TCR beta chain under discussion was sequenced for a study of OX40 agonist ivuxolimab in advanced cancers. This table comes from immunoSEQ multiplex PCR, and its TCRdb copy is limited to in-frame clones, with some not included. The sample consists of tens of thousands of clones, around 89% of them appearing once. Broader study findings: Dosing at 0.1 to 3.0 mg/kg was accompanied by clonal expansion of CD4+ and CD8+ blood T cells by week 6.

The V end lost 7 bases, the J end lost 0 bases, and 13 bases lay between the germline ends. Per the germline V gene, CDR1 is MNHNS and CDR2 is SASEGT. This CDR3 region has 15 residues. Comment on this clone: Its antigen is undetermined.

The receptor was derived from an adult with an advanced solid tumor such as melanoma, head and neck, liver or kidney cancer. This chain joins TRBV6-1 and TRBJ1-3, with D possibly being TRBD1 (5 bases). This specimen consisted of CD4+ or CD8+ T cells sorted from blood, obtained in a trial of the OX40 agonist ivuxolimab. The CDR3 coding sequence is TGTGCCAGCAACGGGGGGGATATCTCTGGAAACACCATATATTTT. Protein sequence: CASNGGDISGNTIYF.